One sample yielded the 11 T cell receptor beta chains listed below, sequenced in a study of blood T cell repertoires in COVID-19. Assay: immunoSEQ multiplex PCR; the TCRdb copy retains only in-frame clones and omits some. The sample has a few hundred thousand clones, 80% to 90% seen once. The sequencing input was peripheral blood. These receptors were collected from a man between 60 and 75 years old with acute or convalescent COVID-19.

The chain recombines TRBV5-1 with TRBJ2-5; 7 positions agree with TRBD1. The CDR3 loop spans 15 amino acids. V shed 4 bases and J 4 bases; nucleotides not matched to a gene: 10. The V gene's germline CDR1 is SGHRS and CDR2 YFSETQ. The CDR3 DNA follows: TGCGCCAGCAGCACCTCAGACAGGGTGGGAGAGACCCAGTACTTC. Translated, it gives CASSTSDRVGETQYF.

The chain carries TRBV6-5 and TRBJ1-2; 8 bases map to TRBD1. Looked up from germline, CDR1 is MNHEY and CDR2 is SVGAGI. V shed 6 bases, J shed 3 bases, and the junction held 6 bases outside the gene matches. The CDR3 consists of 14 residues. CDR3 amino acids: CASRRTGTDYGYTF. CDR3 coding DNA: TGTGCCAGCAGGCGGACAGGGACTGACTATGGCTACACCTTC.

The chain combines TRBV24-1 with TRBJ2-7, with 11 positions matching TRBD1. From germline, CDR1 is KGHDR and CDR2 SFDVKD. V lost 5 bases, J lost 3 bases, and 5 bases stayed unmatched. The length of the CDR3 is 15 residues. For the CDR3, the DNA is TGTGCCACCAGTGCCACCGGGACAGGGGGCTACGAGCAGTACTTC. This encodes CATSATGTGGYEQYF.

This clone has only a few counts. This chain links TRBV28 with TRBJ2-3, with D uncertain. Per the germline V gene, CDR1 is MDHEN and CDR2 is SYDVKM. The CDR3 length is 15 residues. Trimming stripped 7 bases from V and 4 bases from J, with 18 bases between. The CDR3 DNA follows: TGTGCCAGCACCCTTGGTCGGAGAAGGCCAGATACGCAGTATTTT. Translating gives CASTLGRRRPDTQYF.

This sequence joins TRBV28 and TRBJ1-1, with D perhaps TRBD1 (5 bases). Germline V CDR1 and CDR2: MDHEN, SYDVKM. Trimming removed 4 bases from V and 3 bases from J, with 18 bases in between. The CDR3 is made up of 16 amino acids. CDR3 DNA: TGTGCCAGCAGTTCAAGAATCGGACACTTCGACACTGAAGCTTTCTTT. As protein: CASSSRIGHFDTEAFF.

The gene calls are TRBV7-9 and TRBJ1-4, with 9 bases identical to TRBD1. CDR1 is SEHNR and CDR2 is FQNEAQ in the germline V gene (reference sequence). Trimming cost V 8 bases and J 8 bases; bases outside gene matches: 12. The CDR3 covers 15 residues. CDR3 DNA sequence: TGTGCCAGCTCTACCGGGACAGGGACGTCCGAAAAACTGTTTTTT. Translated, it gives CASSTGTGTSEKLFF.

The CDR3 nucleotides are TGTGCCAGCAGCCTGTACACCGGGGAGCTGTTTTTT. Amino acids: CASSLYTGELFF. The chain uses TRBV5-4 and TRBJ2-2, with D unclear. Trimming cost V 4 bases and J 3 bases, with 4 bases left between them. This CDR3 is 12 amino acids long. CDR1 SGHNT and CDR2 YYREEE come from the germline V gene (reference sequence).

V usage is TRBV7-2 and J usage is TRBJ1-2; no definite D call. Germline V gene lookup returns CDR1 SGHTA and CDR2 FQGNSA. The CDR3 length is 14 residues. The V and J ends lost 3 bases and 2 bases respectively, with 10 bases between them. DNA for the CDR3: TGTGCCAGCAGCTTGGGCCGTCTAAACTATGGCTACACCTTC. This codes for CASSLGRLNYGYTF.

This chain links TRBV19 with TRBJ2-7; 9 bases line up with TRBD1. The CDR3 sequence is 14 residues long. The germline V gene encodes CDR1 LNHDA and CDR2 SQIVND (reference sequence). Trimming at V came to 5 bases and at J to 2 bases, leaving 4 bases not matched to a gene. The CDR3 DNA is TGTGCCAGTAGTCTCCGGGACAGGGCCTACGAGCAGTACTTC. Protein sequence: CASSLRDRAYEQYF.

V usage is TRBV5-6 and J usage is TRBJ2-5; 16 positions match TRBD2. V was pared by 0 bases and J by 5 bases, with 7 bases of the junction left unmatched. This CDR3 comprises 18 residues. CDR1 SGHDT and CDR2 YYEEEE come from the germline V gene. CDR3 amino acids: CASSLVGLAGGPAETQYF. DNA for the CDR3: TGTGCCAGCAGCTTGGTGGGACTAGCGGGAGGGCCGGCCGAGACCCAGTACTTC.

V and J are TRBV9 and TRBJ2-1; 14 positions match TRBD2. The V gene's germline CDR1 is SGDLS and CDR2 YYNGEE. The CDR3 has 17 amino acids. V was pared by 8 bases and J by 1 base, with 8 bases of the junction left unmatched. For the CDR3, the DNA is TGTGCCAGTTCCGGGACTAGCGGGAGTAGTTCCTACAATGAGCAGTTCTTC. The encoded protein is CASSGTSGSSSYNEQFF.